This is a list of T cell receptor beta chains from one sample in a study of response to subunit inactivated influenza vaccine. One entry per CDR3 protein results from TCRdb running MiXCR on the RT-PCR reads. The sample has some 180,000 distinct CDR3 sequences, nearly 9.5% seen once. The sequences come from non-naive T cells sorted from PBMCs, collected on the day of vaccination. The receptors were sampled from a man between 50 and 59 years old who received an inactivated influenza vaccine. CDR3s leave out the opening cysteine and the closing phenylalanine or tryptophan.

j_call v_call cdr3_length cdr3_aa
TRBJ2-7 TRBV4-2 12 ASSQVGEYYEQY
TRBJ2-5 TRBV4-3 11 ASSQDRGETQY
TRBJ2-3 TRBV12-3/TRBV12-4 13 ASSSVAGSTDTQY
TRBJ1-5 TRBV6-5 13 ASSYSGQGSQPQH
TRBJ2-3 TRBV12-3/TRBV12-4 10 ASAWSLDTQY
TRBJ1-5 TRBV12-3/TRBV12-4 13 ASSLGTGVVQAQH
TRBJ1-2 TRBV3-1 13 ASSPPFDSNYGYT
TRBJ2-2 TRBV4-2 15 ASSQSLAGLGTGELF
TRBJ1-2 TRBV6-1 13 ASSPGGGGGRGYT
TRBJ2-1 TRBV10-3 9 AISLENEQF